This T cell receptor beta chain was sequenced during a study of patients and donors after allogeneic stem cell transplantation (dated by TCRdb to 2020 to 2021). The library relied on RT-PCR. These reads were obtained on a NextSeq 550. TCRdb ran its own pipeline on the public reads, namely fastp trimming at Q25 and MiXCR clone calling, and kept in-frame beta chains. Every entry covers one CDR3 protein and lists the most common genes and DNA from its rows. In this sample the table shows tens of thousands of distinct CDR3 sequences, roughly 48% of which occur a single time. More than 55% of the sample is taken by the ten largest. Taken from cysteine to phenylalanine, the CDR3 has 17 residues. The only DNA kept is the CDR3, 51 bases in frame from the first base. The germline V gene encodes CDR1 MDHEN and CDR2 SYDVKM. Relative to germline, V is 7 bases shorter and J is 1 base shorter, with 20 bases between their ends.

For this clonotype: The clone's antigen remains unknown. One base away there is no much larger clone; base qualities are not given.

Source material: blood, either unsorted or a sorted T cell fraction (not recorded which). The chain is assembled from TRBV28 and TRBJ1-5; possibly the D gene is TRBD1, per 5 matching bases. This clonotype was obtained from a human donor who was either an allogeneic HSCT recipient or a stem cell or donor lymphocyte infusion donor (not recorded which). It is not recorded whose cells these are; they may come from a transplant donor. At the DNA level, the sequence is TGTGCCAGCATCCTTACCGCTCAGGGAGGAAGCAATCAGCCCCAGCATTTT. Its coded protein is CASILTAQGGSNQPQHF.